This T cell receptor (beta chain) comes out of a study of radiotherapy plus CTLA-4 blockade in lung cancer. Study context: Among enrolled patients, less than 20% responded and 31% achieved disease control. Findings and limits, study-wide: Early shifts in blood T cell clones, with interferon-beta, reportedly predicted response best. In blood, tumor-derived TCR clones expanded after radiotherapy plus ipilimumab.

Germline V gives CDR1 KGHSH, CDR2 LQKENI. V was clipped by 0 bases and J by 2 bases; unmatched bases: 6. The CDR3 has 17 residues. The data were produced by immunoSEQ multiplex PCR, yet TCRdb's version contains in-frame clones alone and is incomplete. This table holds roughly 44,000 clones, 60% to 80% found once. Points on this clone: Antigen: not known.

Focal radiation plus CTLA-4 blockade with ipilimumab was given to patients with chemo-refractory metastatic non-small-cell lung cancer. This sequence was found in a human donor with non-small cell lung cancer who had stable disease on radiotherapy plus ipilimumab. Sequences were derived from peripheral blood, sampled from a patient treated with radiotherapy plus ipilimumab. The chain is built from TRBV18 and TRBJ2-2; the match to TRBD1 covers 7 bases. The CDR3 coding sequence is TGTGCCAGCTCACCACCGCTCGCAGGGGGAAACACCGGGGAGCTGTTTTTT. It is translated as CASSPPLAGGNTGELFF. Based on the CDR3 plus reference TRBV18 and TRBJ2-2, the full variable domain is NAGVMQNPRHLVRRRGQEARLRCSPMKGHSHVYWYRQLPEEGLKFMVYLQKENIIDESGMPKERFSAEFPKEGPSILRIQQVVRGDSAAYFCASSPPLAGGNTGELFFGEGSRLTVL.